This entry features one T cell receptor beta chain sequence. What it binds is not known. These data belong to a study of vaccination effects on CD4 cells after COVID-19. Measured with immunoSEQ multiplex PCR; TCRdb has only the in-frame clones, and not every one. The sample holds about 66,000 clones, around 70% seen once. It was after approximately 11 days of culture that CD4+ T cells were isolated. Participants received two doses of either the BNT162b2 or mRNA-1273 vaccine. This sequence was found in a human donor who received a COVID-19 vaccine. Sample: CD4+ T cells from PBMCs cultured without peptide, taken after COVID-19 vaccination.

The CDR3 DNA reads TGCAGTGCTAGTGGATCAGGGCCTGGGGGACATTCACCCCTCCACTTT. Protein product: CSASGSGPGGHSPLHF. The chain combines TRBV20-1 with TRBJ1-6, with D maybe TRBD1 (5 bases). CDR3 length equals 16 residues. V gave up 3 bases and J gave up 8 bases, with 20 bases separating them. The germline V gene encodes CDR1 DFQATT and CDR2 SNEGSKA (reference sequence).